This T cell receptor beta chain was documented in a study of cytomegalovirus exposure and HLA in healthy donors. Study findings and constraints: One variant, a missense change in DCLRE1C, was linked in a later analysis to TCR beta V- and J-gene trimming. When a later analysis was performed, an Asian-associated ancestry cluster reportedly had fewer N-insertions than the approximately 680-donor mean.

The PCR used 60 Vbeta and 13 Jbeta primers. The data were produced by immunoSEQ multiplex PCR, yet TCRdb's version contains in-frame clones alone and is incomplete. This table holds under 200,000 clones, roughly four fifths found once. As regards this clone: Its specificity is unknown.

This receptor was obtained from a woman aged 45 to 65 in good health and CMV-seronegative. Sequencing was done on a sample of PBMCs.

Written as DNA, the CDR3 is TGTGCCAGCTCCGAGAGCACTGAAGCTTTCTTT. This gives the protein CASSESTEAFF. The genes are TRBV18 and TRBJ1-1; D not certain. The CDR3 spans 11 residues. V gave up 6 bases and J gave up 4 bases, with 6 bases separating them. The germline gives CDR1 KGHSH, CDR2 LQKENI.